These 28 T cell receptor beta chains were all obtained from the same sample, sequenced in a study of T cells after yellow fever vaccination. TCRdb passed the 5' RACE reads through MiXCR, listing each CDR3 protein once. The sample consists of 350,000 to 450,000 distinct CDR3 sequences, 15% to 20% of them appearing once. This material consisted of PBMCs, taken before the yellow fever booster vaccination. These receptors came from a man aged 18 to 35 who received the YFV17D yellow fever vaccine.

This clonotype was picked up a small number of times. This rearrangement joins TRBV9 to TRBJ2-7; 9 nucleotides line up with TRBD2. Germline CDR1 and CDR2: SGDLS and YYNGEE. Unmatched junction bases numbered 6, after V lost 0 bases and J lost 5 bases. The CDR3 contains 15 residues. CDR3 in DNA: TGTGCCAGCAGCGTAGTGGGACTAGCCAACGACGAGCAGTACTTC. Translated: CASSVVGLANDEQYF.

This clonotype was found a few times. Sequence at one end of the junction differs from germline and may be a read error. The chain links TRBV7-7 to TRBJ2-3; 10 nucleotides line up with TRBD2. CDR3 length: 15 amino acids. Per the germline V gene, CDR1 is SSHAT and CDR2 is FNYEAQ (reference sequence). This chain's CDR3 is CASSFGTSGTDTQYF. The DNA of the CDR3 is TGTGCTAGCAGCTTTGGGACTAGCGGCACAGATACGCAGTATTTT.

This chain uses TRBV4-1 with TRBJ2-7, with 8 bases aligning to TRBD2. Germline V gene lookup returns CDR1 MGHRA and CDR2 YSYEKL. This CDR3 spans 15 amino acids. V lost 3 bases and J lost 8; bases outside the gene matches: 12. DNA for the CDR3: TGCGCCAGCAGCCATGGTCTGGGGGGCGGGGGGCAGCAGTACTTC. Its protein is CASSHGLGGGGQQYF.

The gene calls are TRBV6-5 and TRBJ1-6; D is undetermined. Trimming removed 8 bases from V and 10 bases from J, with 15 bases in between. The CDR3 is made up of 13 amino acids. The germline V gene has CDR1 MNHEY and CDR2 SVGAGI. The CDR3 DNA reads TGTGCCAGCTGGAACCGGGGAGCATCACCCCTCCACTTT. Amino acids: CASWNRGASPLHF.

This clonotype was observed once. V and J are TRBV5-4 and TRBJ2-7; D remains ambiguous. This CDR3 has 14 amino acids. Germline CDR1 reads SGHNT; CDR2 reads YYREEE (reference sequence). V was cut by 0 bases and J by 0 bases, with 7 bases left in between. In DNA form, the CDR3 reads TGTGCCAGCAGCTTGGGGGTCGACTCCTACGAGCAGTACTTC. Translated: CASSLGVDSYEQYF.

This clonotype was detected a few times. This chain uses TRBV6-5 with TRBJ1-1; 7 bases align to TRBD1. The CDR3 contains 12 residues. Per germline, CDR1 MNHEY and CDR2 SVGAGI. V shed 6 bases, J shed 6 bases, and the junction held 4 bases outside the gene matches. Written as DNA, the CDR3 is TGTGCCAGCAGGACAGGGCTCGCTGAAGCTTTCTTT. Its protein is CASRTGLAEAFF.

For the CDR3, the DNA is TGTGCCAGCAGCTTCCGGACAGCCCATACGCAGTATTTT. This codes for CASSFRTAHTQYF. The V call is TRBV13, the J call TRBJ2-3; a possible D gene is TRBD1 (6 bases). Germline assignment: CDR1 PRHDT and CDR2 FYEKMQ (reference sequence). The V gene lost 3 bases and the J gene lost 7 bases, with 11 bases spanning the gap. The CDR3 loop spans 13 amino acids.

This sequence joins TRBV6-5 and TRBJ1-2; D uncertain. V lost 6 bases and J lost 6, with 17 bases in between. Germline values: CDR1 MNHEY, CDR2 SVGAGI. CDR3 length equals 14 residues. For the CDR3, the DNA is TGTGCCAGCAGCCGTACGACAACCGCGAATGGCTACACCTTC. Protein product: CASSRTTTANGYTF.

In its sample, this clonotype was seen a few times. The rearrangement links TRBV7-3 to TRBJ2-3; weak D call: TRBD2 (6 bases). Trimming removed 2 bases from V and 5 bases from J, with 14 bases in between. The CDR3 runs to 15 residues. The germline CDR1 and CDR2 sequences are SGHTA and FQGTGA. CDR3 in amino acids: CASSLLGVGGDTQYF. The DNA of the CDR3 is TGTGCCAGCAGCTTACTGGGAGTCGGGGGAGATACGCAGTATTTT.

The chain links TRBV27 to TRBJ2-7, with 9 bases aligning to TRBD1. Germline CDR1 reads MNHEY; CDR2 reads SMNVEV (reference sequence). The CDR3 covers 14 residues. V lost 6 bases to trimming and J lost 6 bases; unmatched junction nucleotides: 9. The CDR3 bases are TGTGCCAGCAGCCCGGGACAGGGTTTGCCCGAGCAGTACTTC. Amino acids: CASSPGQGLPEQYF.

In this sample, this clonotype turned up a few times. The chain employs TRBV7-9 and TRBJ2-1; TRBD2 might be the D (5 bases). The V end was cut by 0 bases, the J end by 4 bases, with 13 bases between. The CDR3 consists of 16 residues. Germline V lookup: CDR1 SEHNR, CDR2 FQNEAQ (reference sequence). The CDR3 DNA follows: TGTGCCAGCAGCTTAGCGCGAGGGTCCGGGTACAATGAGCAGTTCTTC. This gives the protein CASSLARGSGYNEQFF.

This clonotype was seen a few times. The V call is TRBV12-3 or TRBV12-4, the J call TRBJ2-3, with 10 bases fitting TRBD1. The CDR3 loop spans 14 amino acids. The ends lost 6 bases at V and 5 bases at J; junction bases unmatched: 5. This CDR3 reads CASSYRTGGDTQYF. CDR3 sequence (DNA): TGTGCCAGCAGCTACCGGACAGGGGGAGATACGCAGTATTTT.

This clonotype has only a few counts. This chain uses TRBV7-6 with TRBJ2-4; D gene uncertain. CDR1 is SGHVS and CDR2 is FNYEAQ in the germline V gene. The length of the CDR3 is 14 residues. V lost 5 bases to trimming and J lost 9 bases, with 17 bases between them. The CDR3 spells CASSPVTQSGIQYF. CDR3 sequence (DNA): TGTGCCAGCAGCCCAGTGACCCAATCGGGCATTCAGTACTTC.

V gene TRBV20-1 combines with J gene TRBJ1-3; D unresolved. V was trimmed by 2 bases and J by 0 bases, leaving 11 bases between them. CDR1 DFQATT and CDR2 SNEGSKA come from the germline V gene (reference sequence). The length of the CDR3 is 15 residues. In nucleotides, the CDR3 is TGCAGTGCTAGACCGGGAGGGAGCTCTGGAAACACCATATATTTT. The encoded protein is CSARPGGSSGNTIYF.

The chain joins TRBV19 to TRBJ2-7; D uncertain. Trimming removed 2 bases at V and 0 bases at J, with 5 bases between. The CDR3 is 13 residues long. Germline V gene sequence: CDR1 LNHDA, CDR2 SQIVND (reference sequence). CDR3 sequence: CASSITVSYEQYF. CDR3 sequence (DNA): TGTGCCAGTAGTATAACAGTCTCCTACGAGCAGTACTTC.

This rearrangement joins TRBV6-5 to TRBJ2-3; 9 bases match TRBD1. The CDR3 contains 15 residues. V shed 4 bases, J shed 7 bases, and the junction held 9 bases outside the gene matches. Per the germline V gene, CDR1 is MNHEY and CDR2 is SVGAGI. Here the CDR3 DNA reads TGTGCCAGCAGTTTACAGGGGGCTTCACCGCATACGCAGTATTTT. Its translation: CASSLQGASPHTQYF.

This clonotype was found many times. A much larger clone differs by one base, so this may be a read error. The rearrangement links TRBV7-2 to TRBJ2-1; D uncertain. V lost 1 base, J lost 7 bases, and 5 bases lay in between. This CDR3 has 12 amino acids. The germline V gene encodes CDR1 SGHTA and CDR2 FQGNSA. Written as DNA, the CDR3 is TGTGCCAGCAGCTTAGGGGTGAATGAGCAGTTCTTC. Translating gives CASSLGVNEQFF.

This clonotype was observed a few times. The rearrangement uses TRBV7-2 and TRBJ1-2; TRBD1 matches 8 bases. CDR1 is SGHTA, CDR2 FQGNSA, per germline. This CDR3 contains 15 residues. J lost 6 bases, V lost 1 base, and 7 bases had no gene match. The CDR3 loop reads CASSLVSGQGNGYTF. DNA for the CDR3: TGTGCCAGCAGCTTAGTATCCGGACAGGGCAATGGCTACACCTTC.

This clonotype was seen more than once but under ten times. V usage is TRBV6-1 and J usage is TRBJ2-5; the D gene is possibly TRBD1 (5 bases). There are 13 residues in the CDR3. The V end lost 6 bases, the J end lost 3 bases, and 11 bases lay between the germline ends. Germline CDR1 reads MNHNS; CDR2 reads SASEGT. The CDR3 sequence: CASRTALKETQYF. Here the CDR3 DNA reads TGTGCCAGCAGGACAGCATTGAAAGAGACCCAGTACTTC.

This clonotype turned up a few times. This chain connects TRBV11-2 to TRBJ1-2; D unresolved. The CDR3 totals 13 residues. Germline V gene sequence: CDR1 SGHAT, CDR2 FQNNGV. Trimming pared 2 bases from V and 8 bases from J, leaving 12 bases between. CDR3 protein: CASSLPTTSGYTF. CDR3 in DNA: TGTGCCAGCAGCTTACCTACCACGTCGGGCTACACCTTC.

This clonotype has a handful of counts. The chain carries TRBV20-1 and TRBJ1-1, with 7 bases that match TRBD1. Germline CDR1 DFQATT, CDR2 SNEGSKA (reference sequence). CDR3 length: 22 residues. V trimming: 2 bases; J trimming: 0 bases; junction bases outside the gene matches: 27. The CDR3 region has the DNA TGCAGTGCTAGACGGTGGCTAGAGGGGGCACCTTCGGCCTTCAAGATGAACACTGAAGCTTTCTTT. The encoded protein is CSARRWLEGAPSAFKMNTEAFF.

This clonotype showed up just a few times. The chain is built from TRBV4-3 and TRBJ1-2, with 7 bases aligning to TRBD1. The germline CDR1 and CDR2 sequences are LGHNA and YSLEER. This CDR3 region has 13 residues. J lost 8 bases, V lost 4 bases, and 7 bases had no gene match. Here the CDR3 DNA reads TGCGCCAGCAGCCCGCCAGGGGGTGTGGGCTACACCTTC. Amino acid sequence: CASSPPGGVGYTF.

The chain has TRBV12-3 or TRBV12-4 and TRBJ1-1; the match to TRBD1 covers 7 bases. The CDR3 loop spans 14 amino acids. V lost 5 bases and J lost 3; bases outside the gene matches: 6. As DNA, the CDR3 is TGTGCCAGCAGTCTCGACAGGGTCCACACTGAAGCTTTCTTT. Translated, it gives CASSLDRVHTEAFF.

This clonotype was counted only a few times. The V gene is TRBV29-1, the J gene TRBJ2-2; possibly TRBD1 for D (5 bases). V lost 4 bases to trimming and J lost 1 base, with 10 bases between them. The CDR3 contains 14 residues. CDR1 SQVTM and CDR2 ANQGSEA come from the germline V gene. The CDR3 protein is CSVVWGRNTGELFF. As DNA, the CDR3 is TGCAGCGTTGTCTGGGGCAGGAACACCGGGGAGCTGTTTTTT.

V and J are TRBV19 and TRBJ1-5; D not certain. CDR3 length equals 15 residues. From germline, CDR1 is LNHDA and CDR2 SQIVND (reference sequence). With 3 bases removed from V and 4 bases from J, the gap between germline ends came to 13 bases. Written as DNA, the CDR3 is TGTGCCAGTAGTATCGAAGGGAGTGCGAATCAGCCCCAGCATTTT. It encodes CASSIEGSANQPQHF.

The chain employs TRBV20-1 and TRBJ2-1; D gene unclear. Trimming left V 5 bases short and J 4 bases short, with 18 bases between. The germline V gene encodes CDR1 DFQATT and CDR2 SNEGSKA (reference sequence). The CDR3 sequence is 15 residues long. The CDR3 DNA is TGCAGTGCTCCAACCCCGGGCCTACGGTACAATGAGCAGTTCTTC. The encoded protein is CSAPTPGLRYNEQFF.

The chain employs TRBV6-2 or TRBV6-3 and TRBJ2-7, with unresolved D. V lost 6 bases and J lost 3, with 12 bases in between. Looked up from germline, CDR1 is MNHEY and CDR2 is SVGEGT. The CDR3 is 13 residues long. Written as DNA, the CDR3 is TGTGCCAGCAGCCCACCCAGCCTCTACGAGCAGTACGTC. The encoded protein is CASSPPSLYEQYV.

The sample holds a few counts of this clonotype. V and J are TRBV5-1 and TRBJ2-1; 9 nucleotides match TRBD2. The CDR3 is made up of 13 amino acids. Germline V lookup: CDR1 SGHRS, CDR2 YFSETQ. The J segment lost 9 bases and the V segment lost 4 bases, leaving 5 bases of the junction unmatched. For the CDR3, the DNA is TGCGCCAGCAGCGAGGGGACTAGCTTTGAGCAGTTCTTC. This codes for CASSEGTSFEQFF.